This T cell receptor beta chain was observed in a study of CD8+CD57+ T cells in acquired aplastic anemia. Genomic DNA constituted the template upon which TCR beta VDJ and CDR3 profiling was performed. Each CDR3 protein is one row after TCRdb ran MiXCR on the reads. Altogether approximately 99,000 distinct CDR3 sequences are present, about half being singletons, with the ten largest covering roughly 31%. The CDR3 contains 16 residues. Germline V gene data show CDR1 as SQVTM and CDR2 as ANQGSEA. Trimming cost V 6 bases and J 8 bases; bases outside gene matches: 16. This clonotype was found many times. The chain has TRBV29-1 and TRBJ1-2; 12 bases map to TRBD1. The receptor was isolated from a human donor in good health, serving as a control. Sequences were obtained from sorted CD4+, CD8+, or CD8+CD57+ T cells (not recorded which) from PBMCs. This CDR3 reads CSVEKGTGGAVGGYTF. Written as DNA, the CDR3 is TGCAGCGTAGAAAAGGGGACAGGGGGCGCGGTCGGGGGCTACACCTTC.